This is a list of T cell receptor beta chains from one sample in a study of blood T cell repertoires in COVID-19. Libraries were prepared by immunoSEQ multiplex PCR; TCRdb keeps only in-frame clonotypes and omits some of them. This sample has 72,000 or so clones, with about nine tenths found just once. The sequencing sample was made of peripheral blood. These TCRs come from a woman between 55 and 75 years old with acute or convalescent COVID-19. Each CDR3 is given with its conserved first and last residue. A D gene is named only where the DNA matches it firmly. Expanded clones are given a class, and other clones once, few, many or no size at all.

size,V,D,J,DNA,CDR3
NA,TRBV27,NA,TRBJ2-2,TGTGCCAGCAGTTATAAGAACACCGGGGAGCTGTTTTTT,CASSYKNTGELFF
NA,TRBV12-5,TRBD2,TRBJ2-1,TGTGCTAGTGGTTCCTACCCCGGAGGGCTAGCGGGGATCTCCTACAATGAGCAGTTCTTC,CASGSYPGGLAGISYNEQFF
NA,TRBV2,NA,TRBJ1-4,TGTGCCAGCAGTGGGGGGGGAAAACTGTTTTTT,CASSGGGKLFF
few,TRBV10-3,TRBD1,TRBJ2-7,TGTGCCATCAGCCGGGACAGGGCGTACGAGCAGTACTTC,CAISRDRAYEQYF
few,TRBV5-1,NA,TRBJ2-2,TGCGCCAGCAGCTTGGATGGAGTCACCGGGGAGCTGTTTTTT,CASSLDGVTGELFF
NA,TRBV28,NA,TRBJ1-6,TGTGCCAGCAGTTTCGGAGCGGGAGACTCACCCCTCCACTTT,CASSFGAGDSPLHF
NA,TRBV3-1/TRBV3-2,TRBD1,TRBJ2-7,TGTGCCAGCAGCCATAACCCCGGGACAGGGGGCCACGAGCAGTACTTC,CASSHNPGTGGHEQYF
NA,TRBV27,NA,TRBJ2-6,TGTGCCAGCAGTCTACAGGGTCCTGGGGCCAACGTCCTGACTTTC,CASSLQGPGANVLTF
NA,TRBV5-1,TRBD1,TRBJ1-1,TGCGCCAGCAGTTCAGGGGGCGGGGAAACTGAAGCTTTCTTT,CASSSGGGETEAFF
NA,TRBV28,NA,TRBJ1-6,TGTGCCAGCAGTCTCCTAATCATTTCACCCCTCCACTTT,CASSLLIISPLHF
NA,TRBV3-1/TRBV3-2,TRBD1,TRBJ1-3,TGTGCCAGCAGTCAAGAAGACCGCTTCGGACAGGATATTGTAGACGCACTGAATGGAAACACCATATATTTT,CASSQEDRFGQDIVDALNGNTIYF
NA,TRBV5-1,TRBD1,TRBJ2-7,TGCGCCAGCAGCTTGGTTTTGGGACAGGGGTACGAGCAGTACTTC,CASSLVLGQGYEQYF
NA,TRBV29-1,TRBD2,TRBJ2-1,TGCAGCGTGGCCGGCGGGGGGGCGAGGGAGCAGTTCTTC,CSVAGGGAREQFF
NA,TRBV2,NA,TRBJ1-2,TGTGCCAGCAGCAACAGGATCGGCTACACCTTC,CASSNRIGYTF
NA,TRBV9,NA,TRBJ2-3,TGTGCCAGCAGCGTAGTTGGGACTAGCACAGATACGCAGTATTTT,CASSVVGTSTDTQYF
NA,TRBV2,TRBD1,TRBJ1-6,TGTGCCAGCAAACCCCCCGACAGGGGGTTCTACTCTTATAATTCACCCCTCCACTTT,CASKPPDRGFYSYNSPLHF
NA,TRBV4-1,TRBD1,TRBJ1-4,TGCGCCAGCAGCCCCCAACGGACAGGTCATGAAAAACTGTTTTTT,CASSPQRTGHEKLFF
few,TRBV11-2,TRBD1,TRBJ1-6,TGTGCCAGCAGCTTAACGTATGACAGGGCTTACTCACCCCTCCACTTT,CASSLTYDRAYSPLHF
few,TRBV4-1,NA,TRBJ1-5,TGCGCCAGCAGCCAAGACTACGGGAAGTTCAATCAGCCCCAGCATTTT,CASSQDYGKFNQPQHF
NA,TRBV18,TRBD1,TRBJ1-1,TGTGCCACCAGACAGGGGGTGGACACTGAAGCTTTCTTT,CATRQGVDTEAFF
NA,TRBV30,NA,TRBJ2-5,TGTGCCTGGAGTCCAGGACTGGAACAAGAGACCCAGTACTTC,CAWSPGLEQETQYF
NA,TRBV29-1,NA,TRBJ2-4,TGCAGCGTTGACCTGGGGGGAAACATTCAGTACTTC,CSVDLGGNIQYF
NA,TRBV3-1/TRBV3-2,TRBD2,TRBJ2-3,TGTGCCAGCAGCCTCGGACTAGCGGGGGTAGATACGCAGTATTTT,CASSLGLAGVDTQYF
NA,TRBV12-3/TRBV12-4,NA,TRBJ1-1,TGTGCCAGCAGTAATCCAGGGCTAAAAGCTTTCTTT,CASSNPGLKAFF
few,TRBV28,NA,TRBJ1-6,TGTGCCAGCAGTTTCGGGTCCCATCGGGCACCCCTCCACTTT,CASSFGSHRAPLHF